This TCR beta chain was recorded in a study of blood T cells in healthy people across ages. Next came a second PCR, run for 7 to 11 cycles, which used a sample-barcoded 5' primer along with a J-beta primer mix. Each cDNA molecule, via a template-switch adaptor with 12 random nucleotides, was tagged. Using its own MiXCR run on the 5' RACE reads, TCRdb lists one record per CDR3 protein. The sample includes hundreds of thousands of distinct CDR3 sequences, approximately 21% of them seen just once. Study conclusions and caveats: Naive and antigen-experienced cells were not separated, limiting conclusive comparison. Underestimates were what the diversity estimates from one million T cells were considered to be.

Comments on this clonotype: Its antigen remains unknown.

The CDR3 has 14 amino acids. Germline assignment: CDR1 MNHEY and CDR2 SMNVEV (reference sequence). Unmatched junction bases numbered 6, after V lost 6 bases and J lost 3 bases. Sequences were obtained from blood. The chain links TRBV27 to TRBJ1-2; 8 nucleotides align to TRBD1. The clonotype originates from a man between 65 and 80 years old in good health. CDR3 loop: CASRTSTGDYGYTF. CDR3 coding DNA: TGTGCCAGCAGAACCTCGACAGGGGACTATGGCTACACCTTC.